These 2 T cell receptor beta chains were all obtained from the same sample, sequenced in a study of T-cell reconstitution after alpha-beta-depleted transplantation in children. Construction of the TCRbeta library involved unique molecular identifiers. TCRdb reprocessed the PCR reads via MiXCR and lists one record per CDR3 protein. This table has approximately 490,000 distinct CDR3 sequences, 9.5% to 15% appearing once. The sequences come from PBMCs from the stem cell graft donor, collected from the stem cell graft. The receptors were gathered from a human donor who donated a stem cell graft to a child with combined immunodeficiency.

V and J are TRBV7-9 and TRBJ1-1, with 8 bases matching TRBD1. The CDR3 consists of 13 residues. The germline V gene encodes CDR1 SEHNR and CDR2 FQNEAQ (reference sequence). Trimming removed 6 bases from V and 12 bases from J; junction bases left unmatched: 12. In DNA, the CDR3 is TGTGCCAGCAGTTACATGGACAGGGAGAGGCCTTTCTTT. Its protein is CASSYMDRERPFF. Full variable domain (remainder filled in from reference TRBV7-9 and TRBJ1-1): DTGVSQNPRHKITKRGQNVTFRCDPISEHNRLYWYRQTLGQGPEFLTYFQNEAQLEKSRLLSDRFSAERPKGSFSTLEIQRTEQGDSAMYLCASSYMDRERPFFGQGTRLTVV.

This clonotype was found a few times. The CDR3: CASSLERAGAGNEQFF. The CDR3 DNA reads TGTGCCAGCAGCTTAGAAAGGGCAGGGGCGGGGAATGAGCAGTTCTTC. The chain uses TRBV7-2 and TRBJ2-1, with D possibly being TRBD1 or TRBD2 (6 bases each). Germline lookup yields CDR1 SGHTA and CDR2 FQGNSA. There are 16 residues in the CDR3. The germline V and J ends were trimmed by 1 base and 7 bases, with 17 bases remaining between them.